This passage covers 21 T cell receptor beta chains from one sample sequenced in a study of T cells in Graves' hyperthyroidism and ophthalmopathy. Authors of the study amplified TCR beta CDR3 regions from RNA transcripts. HTBI primers were used for first-round RT-PCR of the TCR CDR3. Via MiXCR, TCRdb re-called the multiplex PCR reads, giving one row per CDR3 protein. The table has almost 600,000 distinct CDR3 sequences, roughly 14% seen once. Input material: blood. The source of these receptors is a woman in her 30s with Graves' hyperthyroidism that later progressed to Graves' ophthalmopathy.

This clonotype was found many times. The chain is built from TRBV6-1 and TRBJ2-3; TRBD2 is a possible D gene (5 bases). The germline CDR1 and CDR2 sequences are MNHNS and SASEGT. Trimming took 4 bases from V and 4 from J, leaving 24 bases between them. CDR3 size: 18 residues. CDR3 sequence reads: CASSGAPSGILHADTQYF. The CDR3 region has the DNA TGTGCCAGCAGTGGGGCCCCCTCGGGAATCCTTCACGCAGATACGCAGTATTTT.

This clonotype turned up a few times. The rearrangement uses TRBV24-1 and TRBJ1-2; 7 positions match TRBD1. Per germline, CDR1 KGHDR and CDR2 SFDVKD. The V gene end was trimmed by 4 bases and the J gene end by 4 bases; junction bases not matched to a gene: 5. The CDR3 has 14 residues. CDR3 residues: CATSDLDRAYGYTF. The CDR3, as DNA: TGTGCCACCAGTGACCTTGACAGGGCCTATGGCTACACCTTC.

This clonotype was counted at least ten times. The V call is TRBV28, the J call TRBJ2-5, with 7 bases that match TRBD1. The V and J ends lost 5 bases and 5 bases, in that order; junction bases with no gene match: 11. The V gene's germline CDR1 is MDHEN and CDR2 SYDVKM. The CDR3 extends over 15 amino acids. The CDR3 region has the DNA TGTGCCAGCAGTCCCGGCCGGACAGGCGGGGAGACCCAGTACTTC. Translation gives CASSPGRTGGETQYF.

The table lists this clonotype with many counts. In nucleotides, the CDR3 is TGTGCCAGTAGTCCCGGGACAGGGGCTTCACCCCTCCACTTT. It encodes CASSPGTGASPLHF. The chain joins TRBV19 to TRBJ1-6; 10 bases are a match to TRBD1. J lost 9 bases, V lost 5 bases, and 4 bases had no gene match. The CDR3 sequence is 14 residues long. Germline CDR1 reads LNHDA; CDR2 reads SQIVND (reference sequence).

This clonotype has a count of ten or more. The chain employs TRBV2 and TRBJ2-1; TRBD1 agrees at 9 bases. Germline CDR1 SNHLY, CDR2 FYNNEI. The V and J ends lost 6 bases and 6 bases, in that order; junction bases with no gene match: 6. This CDR3 is 14 amino acids long. The DNA for the CDR3 is TGTGCCAGCAGATATCCGGGACAGGGCAATGAGCAGTTCTTC. As protein: CASRYPGQGNEQFF.

The chain couples TRBV12-3 or TRBV12-4 to TRBJ1-2; 9 nucleotides match TRBD1. With 5 bases clipped from V and 6 bases from J, the junction kept 4 bases outside the gene matches. This CDR3 comprises 13 residues. The CDR3 region is CASSQGQGNGYTF. The CDR3 nucleotides are TGTGCCAGCAGTCAGGGACAGGGTAATGGCTACACCTTC.

This clonotype was recorded at least ten times. The chain links TRBV11-1 to TRBJ2-7; possible D gene TRBD1, 5 bases. Looked up from germline, CDR1 is SGHAT and CDR2 is FQDESV (reference sequence). CDR3 size: 18 residues. The V gene lost 1 base and the J gene lost 0 bases, with 19 bases spanning the gap. CDR3 in DNA: TGTGCCAGCAGCTTAGTCGTGGGGCGTTGGGCGAGCTCCTACGAGCAGTACTTC. Amino acids: CASSLVVGRWASSYEQYF.

V gene TRBV4-1 combines with J gene TRBJ2-7; 10 bases agree with TRBD1. Germline values: CDR1 MGHRA, CDR2 YSYEKL. Unmatched junction bases numbered 3, after V lost 3 bases and J lost 4 bases. The CDR3 is made up of 14 amino acids. The CDR3, as DNA: TGCGCCAGCAGCCATGGGACAGGGGTGTACGAGCAGTACTTC. This sequence encodes CASSHGTGVYEQYF.

The chain employs TRBV6-4 and TRBJ1-2; 11 bases are shared with TRBD1. Germline V gene lookup returns CDR1 MRHNA and CDR2 SNTAGT. The CDR3 sequence is 15 residues long. V gave up 7 bases and J gave up 6 bases; unmatched junction bases: 10. The CDR3 spells CASNEGQGGSHGYTF. The CDR3 nucleotides read TGTGCCAGCAACGAGGGACAGGGGGGCAGTCATGGCTACACCTTC.

This clonotype was picked up many times. V gene TRBV3-1 combines with J gene TRBJ1-2; D remains unclear. Germline V CDR1 and CDR2: LGHDT, YNNKEL (reference sequence). Trimming took off 6 bases at V and 3 bases at J, with 17 bases between the two ends. The CDR3 contains 15 residues. CDR3 residues: CASSRYTDSYYGYTF. CDR3 DNA: TGTGCCAGCAGTCGATACACTGACTCCTACTATGGCTACACCTTC.

This clonotype was counted ten times or more. The J gene is TRBJ2-1, the V gene TRBV7-8, with 11 bases lining up with TRBD2. CDR3 size: 12 residues. Germline loops: CDR1 SGHVS, CDR2 FQNEAQ. The V and J ends lost 5 bases and 12 bases, in that order; junction bases with no gene match: 3. The CDR3 here is CASSLGLAGQFF. For the CDR3, the DNA is TGTGCCAGCAGCCTTGGACTAGCGGGGCAGTTCTTC.

This clonotype was recorded at least ten times. The J gene is TRBJ2-1, the V gene TRBV9; no clear D. The CDR3 runs to 13 residues. The V gene's germline CDR1 is SGDLS and CDR2 YYNGEE. The germline V and J ends were trimmed by 0 bases and 9 bases, with 10 bases remaining between them. CDR3 sequence: CASSVDGPSEQFF. CDR3 DNA sequence: TGTGCCAGCAGCGTAGATGGACCTAGTGAGCAGTTCTTC.

The rearrangement joins TRBV12-3 or TRBV12-4 to TRBJ2-1; D is ambiguous. This CDR3 is 15 amino acids long. The ends were cut back, 2 bases at V and 2 bases at J, with 10 bases in the middle. The CDR3: CASSLMLDPYNEQFF. The CDR3 region has the DNA TGTGCCAGCAGTTTAATGCTGGACCCCTACAATGAGCAGTTCTTC.

This clonotype has ten or more counts. V gene TRBV12-5 combines with J gene TRBJ2-2, with 8 bases matching TRBD1. Germline lookup yields CDR1 LGHNT and CDR2 FRNRAP. The CDR3 has 17 amino acids. J lost 5 bases, V lost 7 bases, and 15 bases had no gene match. The CDR3 sequence is CASEIVRTGPPTGELFF. In DNA form, the CDR3 reads TGTGCTAGTGAGATCGTCCGGACAGGGCCCCCGACCGGGGAGCTGTTTTTT.

The rearrangement links TRBV3-1 to TRBJ2-7; no firm D call. Trimming left V 0 bases short and J 0 bases short, with 18 bases between. The CDR3 totals 18 residues. The germline CDR1 and CDR2 sequences are LGHDT and YNNKEL (reference sequence). CDR3 protein: CASSQDILVRTSSYEQYF. The CDR3 region has the DNA TGTGCCAGCAGCCAAGATATTCTCGTGAGGACCAGCTCCTACGAGCAGTACTTC.

The chain links TRBV28 to TRBJ2-3; no definite D call. The length of the CDR3 is 15 residues. Trimming pared 2 bases from V and 0 bases from J, leaving 9 bases between. Germline values: CDR1 MDHEN, CDR2 SYDVKM. CDR3 DNA sequence: TGTGCCAGCAGTTTACAGATGACTAGCACAGATACGCAGTATTTT. As protein: CASSLQMTSTDTQYF.

This clonotype has at least ten counts. J is TRBJ2-7 and V is TRBV6-1; TRBD1 is a possible D gene (5 bases). There are 15 residues in the CDR3. Deletions cut 6 bases from V and 2 bases from J, with 17 bases between. From germline, CDR1 is MNHNS and CDR2 SASEGT. Here the CDR3 DNA reads TGTGCCAGCAGCCCTTGGGGCCAGGTGACCTACGAGCAGTACTTC. Protein sequence: CASSPWGQVTYEQYF.

The V call is TRBV19, the J call TRBJ1-1; D ambiguous. Germline V gives CDR1 LNHDA, CDR2 SQIVND (reference sequence). Trimming removed 5 bases from V and 4 bases from J, with 8 bases in between. The CDR3 is 12 residues long. The DNA of the CDR3 is TGTGCCAGTAGTGCCCCTAGCACTGAAGCTTTCTTT. This codes for CASSAPSTEAFF.

The chain is built from TRBV6-1 and TRBJ2-1; a possible D gene is TRBD1 (5 bases). V was cut by 0 bases and J by 6 bases, with 12 bases left in between. This CDR3 contains 15 residues. Germline lookup yields CDR1 MNHNS and CDR2 SASEGT. The CDR3 region is CASSEAAGFGNEQFF. CDR3 sequence (DNA): TGTGCCAGCAGTGAAGCGGCAGGGTTCGGCAATGAGCAGTTCTTC.

This clonotype has ten or more counts. V and J are TRBV27 and TRBJ2-6; 9 positions agree with TRBD1. The germline V gene has CDR1 MNHEY and CDR2 SMNVEV (reference sequence). This CDR3 contains 16 residues. The trim removed 4 bases at V and 4 bases at J, leaving 5 bases unmatched. Written as DNA, the CDR3 is TGTGCCAGCAGTTCGAGGACAGGGGACGGGGCCAACGTCCTGACTTTC. Translating it yields CASSSRTGDGANVLTF.

In its sample, this clonotype was seen many times. The germline gene is not matched at one end of the junction; a read error may be the cause. CDR3 in DNA: TGTGCCAGCACTGAAGGCAGCCGATTCTATGGCTACACCTTC. Protein product: CASTEGSRFYGYTF. The gene calls are TRBV2 and TRBJ1-2; no firm D call. The CDR3 runs to 14 residues. From germline, CDR1 is SNHLY and CDR2 FYNNEI.